The TCR beta chain under discussion was sequenced for a study of shared clonotypes between healthy human individuals. The germline CDR1 and CDR2 sequences are SGHRS and YFSETQ. Trimming pared 0 bases from V and 0 bases from J, leaving 9 bases between. The CDR3 totals 16 residues. Researchers ran the assay at a deep level. Some clones are missing from TCRdb's copy, which holds only in-frame ones; the method was immunoSEQ multiplex PCR. The profile covers 2.3 million or so clones, with over 85% appearing a single time and under 0.45% taken by the ten largest. The chain uses TRBV5-1 and TRBJ1-4; D gene ambiguous. The material sequenced was naive CD4+ T cells from PBMCs. The subset is: CD45RA+ positively selected. This receptor was taken from a man between 18 and 29 years old in good health. Some clones in this sample may be carry-over from other donors' samples. The CDR3 DNA reads TGCGCCAGCAGCTTGGCAGGAACTCCAACTAATGAAAAACTGTTTTTT. It yields the protein CASSLAGTPTNEKLFF.